This entry features one TCR beta chain sequence. The antigen is unknown. This entry belongs to a study of blood T cells in healthy people across ages. For the study at large: With template switching, about one barcoded beta molecule was captured per two T cells.

Study-level results: The unknown donor CMV status may have confounded expanded clonotype changes. Diversity of TCR beta per million T cells declined in a roughly linear way with age.

Combining a sample-barcoded 5' primer with a J-beta primer mix, a second PCR ran for about 7 to 11 cycles. Through a template-switch adaptor with 12 random nucleotides, each cDNA molecule received a tag. One entry per CDR3 protein results from TCRdb running MiXCR on the 5' RACE reads. The sample consists of some 1 million distinct CDR3 sequences, 45% of them appearing once. This clonotype originated in a woman aged 60-75 years in good health. The specimen sequenced was blood.

This chain's CDR3 is CSVTGFGVGNEQYF. CDR3 sequence (DNA): TGCAGCGTTACAGGGTTCGGGGTTGGGAATGAGCAGTACTTC. V and J are TRBV29-1 and TRBJ2-1; D is perhaps TRBD1 (6 bases). The DNA end favors TRBJ2-7, so the J call may be wrong. This CDR3 region has 14 residues. The germline V gene has CDR1 SQVTM and CDR2 ANQGSEA.